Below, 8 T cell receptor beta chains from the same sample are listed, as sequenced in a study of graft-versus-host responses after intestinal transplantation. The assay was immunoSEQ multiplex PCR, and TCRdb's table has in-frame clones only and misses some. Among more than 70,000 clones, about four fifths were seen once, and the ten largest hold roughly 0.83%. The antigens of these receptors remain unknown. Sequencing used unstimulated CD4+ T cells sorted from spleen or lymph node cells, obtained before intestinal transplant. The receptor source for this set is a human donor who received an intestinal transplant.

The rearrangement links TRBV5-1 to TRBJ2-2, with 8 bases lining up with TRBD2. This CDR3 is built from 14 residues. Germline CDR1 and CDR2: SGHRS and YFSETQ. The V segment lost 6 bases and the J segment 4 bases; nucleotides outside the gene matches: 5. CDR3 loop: CASMPGLGTGELFF. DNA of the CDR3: TGCGCCAGCATGCCGGGACTAGGCACCGGGGAGCTGTTTTTT.

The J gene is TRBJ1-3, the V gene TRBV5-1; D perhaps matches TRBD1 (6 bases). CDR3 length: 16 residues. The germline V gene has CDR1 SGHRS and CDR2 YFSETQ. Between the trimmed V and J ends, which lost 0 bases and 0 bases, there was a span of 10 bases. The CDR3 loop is CASSLAGASSGNTIYF. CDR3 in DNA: TGCGCCAGCAGCTTGGCAGGGGCTTCCTCTGGAAACACCATATATTTT. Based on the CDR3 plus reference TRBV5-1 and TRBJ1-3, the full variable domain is KAGVTQTPRYLIKTRGQQVTLSCSPISGHRSVSWYQQTPGQGLQFLFEYFSETQRNKGNFPGRFSGRQFSNSRSEMNVSTLELGDSALYLCASSLAGASSGNTIYFGEGSWLTVV.

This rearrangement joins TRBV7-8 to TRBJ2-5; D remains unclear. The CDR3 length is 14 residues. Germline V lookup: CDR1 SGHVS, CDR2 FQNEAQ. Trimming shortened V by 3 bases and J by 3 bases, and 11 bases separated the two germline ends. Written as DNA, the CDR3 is TGTGCCAGCAGCTTCCCGAGCCCCGAAGAGACCCAGTACTTC. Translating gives CASSFPSPEETQYF.

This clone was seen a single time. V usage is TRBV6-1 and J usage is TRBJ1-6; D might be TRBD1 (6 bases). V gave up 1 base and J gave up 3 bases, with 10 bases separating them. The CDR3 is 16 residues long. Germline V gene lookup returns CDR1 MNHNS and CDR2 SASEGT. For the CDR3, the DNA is TGTGCCAGCAGTGAAGGGGCAGGGGTCTATAATTCACCCCTCCACTTT. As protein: CASSEGAGVYNSPLHF.

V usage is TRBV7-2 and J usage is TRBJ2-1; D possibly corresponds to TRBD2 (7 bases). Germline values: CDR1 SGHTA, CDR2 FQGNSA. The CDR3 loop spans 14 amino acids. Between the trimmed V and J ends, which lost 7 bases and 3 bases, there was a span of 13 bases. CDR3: CASTYRGGYNEQFF. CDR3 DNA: TGTGCCAGCACCTATAGGGGGGGCTACAATGAGCAGTTCTTC.

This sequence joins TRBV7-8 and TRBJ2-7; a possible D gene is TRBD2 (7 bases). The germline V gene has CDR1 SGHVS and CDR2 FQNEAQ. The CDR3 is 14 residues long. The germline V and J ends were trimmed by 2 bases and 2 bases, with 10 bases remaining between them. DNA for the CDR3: TGTGCCAGCAGCTTAAGGCGGGGGCCCTACGAGCAGTACTTC. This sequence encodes CASSLRRGPYEQYF.

CDR3 sequence: CASSRPGTYETQYF. CDR3 coding DNA: TGTGCCAGCAGTCGACCTGGGACTTACGAGACCCAGTACTTC. This chain connects TRBV2 to TRBJ2-5; perhaps TRBD2 as D (6 bases). The germline gives CDR1 SNHLY, CDR2 FYNNEI. The CDR3 is 14 residues long. V was trimmed by 5 bases and J by 5 bases, leaving 15 bases between them.

CDR3 amino acids: CASSLLGGRVSYEQYF. As DNA, the CDR3 is TGTGCCAGCAGTTTATTGGGCGGGAGGGTCTCCTACGAGCAGTACTTC. This chain links TRBV27 with TRBJ2-7; 9 bases match TRBD2. The CDR3 has 16 residues. Germline values: CDR1 MNHEY, CDR2 SMNVEV (reference sequence). V was clipped by 1 base and J by 0 bases; unmatched bases: 4.